The 9 T cell receptor beta chains below were found in one sample sequenced in a study of post-analysis software for immune sequencing data. Overall study results and limits: A few TRBV segments were significantly more frequent in patients than in controls. TRBV5-6, TRBV5-1 and TRBV20-1 were among these segments.

Unique-molecular-identifier-tagged TCR beta cDNA libraries were used. TCRdb re-derived calls from the PCR reads in MiXCR, one entry per CDR3 protein. In the table there are fewer than 550,000 distinct CDR3 sequences, around 36% of which are singletons. Antigens of these TCRs are unknown. Sequenced sample: blood. The origin of the receptors is a girl aged 2-17 years with multiple sclerosis.

V gene TRBV28 combines with J gene TRBJ1-6; the D is unclear. Germline assignment: CDR1 MDHEN and CDR2 SYDVKM. This CDR3 region has 12 residues. Trimming stripped 6 bases from V and 15 bases from J, with 15 bases between. The CDR3 sequence is CASSSQWILLHF. CDR3 DNA: TGTGCCAGCAGCTCCCAGTGGATTCTCCTCCACTTT. Filled out from reference TRBV28 and TRBJ1-6, the complete variable domain reads DVKVTQSSRYLVKRTGEKVFLECVQDMDHENMFWYRQDPGLGLRLIYFSYDVKMKEKGDIPEGYSVSREKKERFSLILESASTNQTSMYLCASSSQWILLHFGNGTRLTVT.

The V gene is TRBV11-2, the J gene TRBJ2-1; D uncertain. The CDR3 has 15 amino acids. V was cut by 5 bases and J by 0 bases, with 11 bases left in between. Germline V gene sequence: CDR1 SGHAT, CDR2 FQNNGV. The CDR3 here is CASSHDLTSYNEQFF. DNA for the CDR3: TGTGCCAGCAGCCACGACTTAACCTCCTACAATGAGCAGTTCTTC.

The V and J genes are TRBV9 and TRBJ2-1; 8 bases align to TRBD1. CDR3 length: 16 amino acids. CDR1 is SGDLS and CDR2 is YYNGEE in the germline V gene. V was pared by 0 bases and J by 6 bases, with 8 bases of the junction left unmatched. CDR3 residues: CASSVGTGKLGNEQFF. The CDR3 DNA reads as TGTGCCAGCAGCGTAGGGACAGGGAAATTAGGCAATGAGCAGTTCTTC.

The chain combines TRBV10-3 with TRBJ1-6, with a possible D match to TRBD1 (5 bases). There are 12 residues in the CDR3. Germline values: CDR1 ENHRY, CDR2 SYGVKD. Trimming pared 0 bases from V and 14 bases from J, leaving 8 bases between. The chain's CDR3 is CAISESGGTLHF. CDR3 coding DNA: TGTGCCATCAGTGAGTCGGGGGGGACCCTCCACTTT.

In this sample, this clonotype turned up a few times. This sequence joins TRBV5-1 and TRBJ1-1; D is uncertain. CDR3 size: 17 residues. Germline V gene data show CDR1 as SGHRS and CDR2 as YFSETQ. The V and J ends lost 1 base and 3 bases respectively, with 19 bases between them. The CDR3: CASSLSAGPWEHTEAFF. The CDR3 DNA is TGCGCCAGCAGCTTGAGTGCAGGACCCTGGGAACACACTGAAGCTTTCTTT.

This chain joins TRBV20-1 and TRBJ2-3; D ambiguous. CDR3 size: 14 residues. The V end lost 6 bases, the J end lost 2 bases, and 15 bases lay between the germline ends. CDR1 DFQATT and CDR2 SNEGSKA come from the germline V gene (reference sequence). The CDR3 reads CSAAQVQTTDTQYF. Here the CDR3 DNA reads TGCAGTGCGGCACAAGTACAGACCACAGATACGCAGTATTTT.

The V and J genes are TRBV11-2 and TRBJ2-1, with 8 bases fitting TRBD2. The CDR3 is 14 residues long. Germline trimming cut 4 bases from V and 5 bases from J; bases unmatched to any gene: 4. Per germline, CDR1 SGHAT and CDR2 FQNNGV. The CDR3 loop reads CASSSGTRDNEQFF. The CDR3 bases are TGTGCCAGCAGCTCCGGGACTAGGGACAATGAGCAGTTCTTC. The whole variable domain, remainder taken from reference TRBV11-2 and TRBJ2-1, is EAGVAQSPRYKIIEKRQSVAFWCNPISGHATLYWYQQILGQGPKLLIQFQNNGVVDDSQLPKDRFSAERLKGVDSTLKIQPAKLEDSAVYLCASSSGTRDNEQFFGPGTRLTVL.

This clonotype was seen only a few times. The chain couples TRBV29-1 to TRBJ2-1; 9 bases are shared with TRBD1. The CDR3 covers 14 residues. Unmatched junction bases numbered 9, after V lost 4 bases and J lost 8 bases. CDR1 and CDR2 (germline): SQVTM, ANQGSEA. CDR3 nucleotides: TGCAGCGTTGGGACAGGGGACCCCCGGGATGAGCAGTTCTTC. Its translation is CSVGTGDPRDEQFF.

This clonotype was observed a few times. V usage is TRBV2 and J usage is TRBJ2-7; 9 bases are shared with TRBD1. Germline assignment: CDR1 SNHLY and CDR2 FYNNEI. Trimming at V came to 4 bases and at J to 3 bases, leaving 1 base not matched to a gene. This CDR3 is built from 13 residues. Here the CDR3 DNA reads TGTGCCAGCAGTGGGACAGGGGACTACGAGCAGTACTTC. This encodes CASSGTGDYEQYF. Full variable domain (remainder filled in from reference TRBV2 and TRBJ2-7): EPEVTQTPSHQVTQMGQEVILRCVPISNHLYFYWYRQILGQKVEFLVSFYNNEISEKSEIFDDQFSVERPDGSNFTLKIRSTKLEDSAMYFCASSGTGDYEQYFGPGTRLTVT.